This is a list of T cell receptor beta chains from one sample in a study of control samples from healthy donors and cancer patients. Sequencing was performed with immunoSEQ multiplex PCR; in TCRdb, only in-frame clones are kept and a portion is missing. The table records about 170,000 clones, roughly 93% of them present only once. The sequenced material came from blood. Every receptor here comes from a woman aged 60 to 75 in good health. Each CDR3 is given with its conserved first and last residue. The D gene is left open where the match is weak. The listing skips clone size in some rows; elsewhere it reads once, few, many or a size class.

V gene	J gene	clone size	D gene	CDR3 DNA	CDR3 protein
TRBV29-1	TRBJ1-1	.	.	TGCAGCGTTATGGCAGGCCTCACTGAAGCTTTCTTT	CSVMAGLTEAFF
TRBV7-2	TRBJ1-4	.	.	TGTGCCAGCAGCTTAGGAGGGGTTAATGAAAAACTGTTTTTT	CASSLGGVNEKLFF
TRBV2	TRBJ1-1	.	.	TGTGCCAGCAGGAAACCCAGGGAGGTGGCTATGAACACTGAAGCTTTCTTT	CASRKPREVAMNTEAFF
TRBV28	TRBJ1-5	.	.	TGTGCCAGCAGGGGGGTTTGGAATCAGCCCCAGCATTTT	CASRGVWNQPQHF
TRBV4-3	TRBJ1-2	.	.	TGCGCCAGCAGCCACAGGGGTGAGGGCTATGGCTACACCTTC	CASSHRGEGYGYTF
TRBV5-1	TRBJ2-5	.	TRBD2	TGCGCCAGCAGCTTGGCAGGGCGGGGGGGTCAAGAGACCCAGTACTTC	CASSLAGRGGQETQYF
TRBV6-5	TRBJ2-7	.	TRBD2	TGTGCCTCCCTCCGGGAGGGGTGGTACGATGCGGGGCAGTACTTC	CASLREGWYDAGQYF
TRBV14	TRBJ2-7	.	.	TGTGCCAGCAGCCAAGAGTATGGTCCCTACGAGCAGTACTTC	CASSQEYGPYEQYF
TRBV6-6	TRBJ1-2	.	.	TGTGCCAGCAGTAGGGGACCGACCGGCTACACCTTC	CASSRGPTGYTF
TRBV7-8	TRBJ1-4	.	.	TGTGCCAGCAGCTTACAGGGGAGCCAGAATGAAAAACTGTTTTTT	CASSLQGSQNEKLFF
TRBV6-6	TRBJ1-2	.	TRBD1	TGTGCCAGCAGCGACAGTGGACAGGGAGTGAGGTATGGCTACACCTTC	CASSDSGQGVRYGYTF
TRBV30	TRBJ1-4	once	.	TGTGCCTGGAGTCTTAATGAAAAACTGTTTTTT	CAWSLNEKLFF
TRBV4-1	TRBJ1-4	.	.	TGCGCCAGCAGCCAAGATAGGGGGGGGCATGATGAAAAACTGTTTTTT	CASSQDRGGHDEKLFF
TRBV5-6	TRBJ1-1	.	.	TGTGCCAGCAGCCAACCTAAATCCTGGGCCACTGAAGCTTTCTTT	CASSQPKSWATEAFF
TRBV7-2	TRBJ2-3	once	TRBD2	TGTGCCAGCAGCCGTTCACCCGGGGGGGCGACAGATACGCAGTATTTT	CASSRSPGGATDTQYF
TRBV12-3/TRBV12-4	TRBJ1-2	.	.	TGTGCCAGCAGTTTCGGGCAGAACTATGGCTACACCTTC	CASSFGQNYGYTF
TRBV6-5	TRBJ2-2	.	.	TGTGCCAGCAGTTACTCCCTGTCTCGACGAACCGGGGAGCTGTTTTTT	CASSYSLSRRTGELFF
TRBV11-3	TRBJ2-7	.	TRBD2	TGTGCCAGCAGCTCCGGACTAGCGGGGACCTACGAGCAGTACTTC	CASSSGLAGTYEQYF
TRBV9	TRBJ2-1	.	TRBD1	TGTGCCAGCAGCGTAGGTTTTGGGACAGGGATCCTCAATGAGCAGTTCTTC	CASSVGFGTGILNEQFF
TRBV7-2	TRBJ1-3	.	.	TGTGCCAGCAGCTTAGATGGGCTTCCCCACTCTGGAAACACCATATATTTT	CASSLDGLPHSGNTIYF
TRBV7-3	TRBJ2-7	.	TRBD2	TGTGCCAGCAGCTTAAGGCCGGCTAGCGGGGGCTCGGGTGTCCACGAGCAGTACTTC	CASSLRPASGGSGVHEQYF
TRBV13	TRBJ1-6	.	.	TGTGCCAGCAGCTGGGGGGGATCGGAACAGATCGGTTCACCCCTCCACTTT	CASSWGGSEQIGSPLHF